The source of this T cell receptor (beta chain) is a study of blood T cell repertoires in COVID-19. For the study at large: Sources were T cells, B-cell-depleted T cells, or PBMCs; the material itself was cDNA or gDNA.

This CDR3 region has 17 residues. CDR1 is MNHEY and CDR2 is SVGEGT in the germline V gene. V was clipped by 4 bases and J by 3 bases; unmatched bases: 14. In the original analysis: Amplification of reference gene primers provided the estimated nucleated cell counts. Only in-frame clones appear in the TCRdb table, and some are missing; sequencing was by immunoSEQ multiplex PCR. The DNA was the basis for D and trimming; V, J and clone size are from that table. The sample yields roughly 200,000 clones, about 86% seen once. The age range of participants was about 18 to 89 years, with residence in fewer than 25 US areas.

The sequence was obtained from a woman in her thirties or forties with acute COVID-19. Sequencing input: PBMCs or T cells enriched from blood (not recorded which). The chain has TRBV6-2 or TRBV6-3 and TRBJ2-7; TRBD2 matches 8 bases. The CDR3 DNA follows: TGTGCCAGCAGTTCACGGACTAGCCGGCAGGCCTACTACGAGCAGTACTTC. Its translation: CASSSRTSRQAYYEQYF.